This T cell receptor beta chain originates from a study of T cell changes during pregnancy in multiple sclerosis. Some clones are missing from TCRdb's copy, which holds only in-frame ones; the method was immunoSEQ multiplex PCR. Of about 9,500 clones listed, approximately 83% were seen once; the top ten hold around 17%. The germline gives CDR1 LNHDA, CDR2 SQIVND (reference sequence). The CDR3 runs 15 residues. V gave up 6 bases and J gave up 5 bases, with 17 bases separating them. The TCR sequence derives from a female donor in good health, enrolled as a control in a pregnancy study. The chain uses TRBV19 and TRBJ1-5; the D gene is possibly TRBD1 (6 bases). The specimen comprised CD8+ T cells from peripheral blood mononuclear cells, sampled in the third trimester of pregnancy. The CDR3 coding sequence is TGTGCCAGTAGGCCCGATTGGGACACTTATCAGCCCCAGCATTTT. The encoded protein is CASRPDWDTYQPQHF.